The TCR beta chain under discussion was sequenced for a study of Tregs in tolerant kidney transplant recipients. Study-level background: CD4+CD25+CD127- cells came from approximately 3-day belatacept mixed lymphocyte reactions, some with roughly five-day graft donor restimulation.

The protocol was immunoSEQ multiplex PCR, while the TCRdb copy is restricted to in-frame clones and leaves out a portion. The repertoire holds just over 30,000 clones, with 82% as singletons. The sample holds one count of this clone. What it binds is unknown. Losses at the gene ends were 3 bases for V and 3 bases for J; bases not matched to a gene: 4. The CDR3 length is 15 residues. Germline V gene sequence: CDR1 SGHTA, CDR2 FQGNSA. Whole-study results and caveats: Biological reproducibility was not directly addressed in this study. The small number of patients limits these findings pending further validation.

The sample comprised Tregs from blood cultured with allogeneic cells. The J gene is TRBJ1-5, the V gene TRBV7-2, with 8 bases matching TRBD1. This TCR was sampled from a human donor in good health. As DNA, the CDR3 is TGTGCCAGCAGCTTGGGACAGGCGAACAATCAGCCCCAGCATTTT. Its protein product is CASSLGQANNQPQHF.